This TCR beta chain was obtained from a study of T cells in Graves' hyperthyroidism and ophthalmopathy. Between the trimmed V and J ends, which lost 7 bases and 1 base, there was a span of 16 bases. Per germline, CDR1 MNHEY and CDR2 SVGAGI. The CDR3 sequence is 15 residues long. As for this clonotype: Its antigen is currently unknown.

Study findings and constraints: Most thyroid clonotypes with frequency above 0.001 were detected in blood. A model of 13 V-J features distinguished ophthalmopathy from stable hyperthyroidism.

The source material, RNA transcripts, was used to amplify TCR beta CDR3 regions. The TCR CDR3 was amplified in a first-round RT-PCR using the HTBI primer set. MiXCR was run by TCRdb on the multiplex PCR reads, yielding one entry per CDR3 protein. This sample has some 800,000 distinct CDR3 sequences, with about two fifths found just once. The sequence derives from a young man with Graves' hyperthyroidism. The chain couples TRBV6-5 to TRBJ1-1; a possible D gene is TRBD1 (6 bases). Material: blood. CDR3: CASIRTPQGNTEAFF. CDR3 DNA: TGTGCCAGCATCCGCACACCACAGGGGAACACTGAAGCTTTCTTT.